Shown below are 4 T cell receptor beta chains from a single sample sequenced in a study of T cell repertoires in cytomegalovirus infection (dated by TCRdb to the late 2010s). This sample was sequenced with an Illumina HiSeq 1500. TCRdb passed the public sequencing reads through fastp at Q25 and MiXCR, retaining productive beta sequences. A single entry per CDR3 protein holds the most common genes and DNA from its merged rows. The sample contains some 440,000 distinct CDR3 sequences, roughly 30% of them found a single time. The top ten clones comprise about 13% of the sample. The sequenced sample was PBMCs. Source of these receptors: a human donor in good health (CMV status not recorded). Some clones in this sample may be carry-over from other donors' samples.

The sample holds one count of this clonotype. The conserved final phenylalanine or tryptophan is absent from the CDR3, which likely points to a read error. The V call is TRBV20-1, the J call TRBJ1-2, with 8 positions matching TRBD1. The germline gives CDR1 DFQATT, CDR2 SNEGSKA (reference sequence). V trimming: 6 bases; J trimming: 2 bases; junction bases outside the gene matches: 5. The CDR3 runs 13 residues. CDR3 DNA: TGCAGTGCCTCCGGGGACAGGAACTATGGCTACACCGTC. Protein product: CSASGDRNYGYTV.

This clonotype was counted at least ten times. V is TRBV10-3 and J is TRBJ2-3; TRBD1 is a possible D gene (6 bases). V was shortened by 5 bases and J by 3 bases, with 15 bases between the two germline ends. The germline V gene has CDR1 ENHRY and CDR2 SYGVKD. CDR3 length: 15 amino acids. The chain's CDR3 is CAISLQGIRTDTQYF. CDR3 bases: TGTGCCATCAGTTTACAGGGTATTAGGACAGATACGCAGTATTTT.

The chain has TRBV19 and TRBJ2-2, with 10 bases aligning to TRBD1. Per germline, CDR1 LNHDA and CDR2 SQIVND (reference sequence). The CDR3 length is 15 residues. Germline trimming cut 7 bases from V and 2 bases from J; bases unmatched to any gene: 4. The CDR3 nucleotides read TGTGCCAGTACCCTGACAGGGGGCAACACCGGGGAGCTGTTTTTT. This translates into CASTLTGGNTGELFF.

At least ten counts were recorded for this clonotype. The chain links TRBV7-2 to TRBJ1-2; D ambiguous. Germline V gene sequence: CDR1 SGHTA, CDR2 FQGNSA. CDR3 length: 15 amino acids. Trimming removed 0 bases from V and 4 bases from J, with 12 bases in between. CDR3 loop: CASSLAVGELYGYTF. The CDR3 DNA is TGTGCCAGCAGCTTAGCGGTTGGGGAACTCTATGGCTACACCTTC. The variable domain in full, with the rest retrieved from reference TRBV7-2 and TRBJ1-2, is GAGVSQSPSNKVTEKGKDVELRCDPISGHTALYWYRQSLGQGLEFLIYFQGNSAPDKSGLPSDRFSAERTGGSVSTLTIQRTQQEDSAVYLCASSLAVGELYGYTFGSGTRLTVV.